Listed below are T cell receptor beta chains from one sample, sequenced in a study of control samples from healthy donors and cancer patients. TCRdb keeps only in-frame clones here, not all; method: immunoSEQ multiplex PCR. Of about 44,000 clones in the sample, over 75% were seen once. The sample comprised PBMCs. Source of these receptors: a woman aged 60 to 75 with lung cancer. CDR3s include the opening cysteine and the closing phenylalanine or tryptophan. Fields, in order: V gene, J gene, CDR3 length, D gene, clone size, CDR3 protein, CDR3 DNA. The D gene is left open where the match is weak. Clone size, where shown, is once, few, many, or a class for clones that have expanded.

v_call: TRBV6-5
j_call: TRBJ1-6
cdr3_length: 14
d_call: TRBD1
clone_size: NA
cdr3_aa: CASSWTGDNSPLHF
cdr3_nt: TGTGCCAGCAGCTGGACAGGGGATAATTCACCCCTCCACTTT

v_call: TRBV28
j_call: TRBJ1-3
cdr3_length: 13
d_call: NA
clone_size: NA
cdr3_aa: CASSSPTGNTIYF
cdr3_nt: TGTGCCAGCAGTTCCCCAACTGGAAACACCATATATTTT

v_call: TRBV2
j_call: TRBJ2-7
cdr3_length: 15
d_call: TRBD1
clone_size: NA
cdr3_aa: CASSEETGGLYEQYF
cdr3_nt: TGTGCCAGCAGTGAGGAGACAGGGGGCTTATACGAGCAGTACTTC

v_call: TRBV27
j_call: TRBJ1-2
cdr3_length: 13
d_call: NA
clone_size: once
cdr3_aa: CASRVLGDYGYTF
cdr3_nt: TGTGCCAGCAGAGTCCTGGGGGACTATGGCTACACCTTC

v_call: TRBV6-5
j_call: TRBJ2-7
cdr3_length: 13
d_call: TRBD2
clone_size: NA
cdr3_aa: CASRTSGFYEQYF
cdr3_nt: TGTGCCAGCAGGACTAGCGGTTTCTACGAGCAGTACTTC

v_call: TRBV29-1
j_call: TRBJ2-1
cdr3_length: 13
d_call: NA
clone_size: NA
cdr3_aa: CSLYTSSYNEQFF
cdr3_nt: TGCAGCCTATATACTAGCTCCTACAATGAGCAGTTCTTC

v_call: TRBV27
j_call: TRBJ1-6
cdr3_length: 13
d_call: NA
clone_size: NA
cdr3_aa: CASSSRQALTLHF
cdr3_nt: TGTGCCAGCAGTTCCCGACAGGCTTTAACCCTCCACTTT

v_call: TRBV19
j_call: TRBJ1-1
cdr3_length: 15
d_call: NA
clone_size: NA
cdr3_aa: CASSSREHMNTEAFF
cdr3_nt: TGTGCCAGTAGTTCCCGGGAGCACATGAACACTGAAGCTTTCTTT

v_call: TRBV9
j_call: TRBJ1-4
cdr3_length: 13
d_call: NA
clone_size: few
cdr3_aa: CASSALSPEKLFF
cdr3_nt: TGTGCCAGCAGCGCCTTGTCCCCCGAAAAACTGTTTTTT

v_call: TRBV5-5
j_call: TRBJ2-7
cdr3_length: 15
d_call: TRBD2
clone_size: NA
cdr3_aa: CASSLRGTSGYEQYF
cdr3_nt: TGTGCCAGCAGCTTGAGGGGGACTAGCGGCTACGAGCAGTACTTC

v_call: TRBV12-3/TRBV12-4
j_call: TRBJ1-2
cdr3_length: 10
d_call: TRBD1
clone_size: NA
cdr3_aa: CASSGQGLTF
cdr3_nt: TGTGCCAGCAGTGGACAGGGCCTCACCTTC

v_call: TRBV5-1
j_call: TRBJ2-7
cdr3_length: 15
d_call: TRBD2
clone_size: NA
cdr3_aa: CASSLGASGIDEQYF
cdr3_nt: TGCGCCAGCAGCTTGGGTGCTAGCGGGATCGACGAGCAGTACTTC

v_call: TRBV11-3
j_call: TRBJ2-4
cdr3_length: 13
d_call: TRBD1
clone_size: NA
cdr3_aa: CASSPGTGGTLYF
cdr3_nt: TGTGCCAGCAGCCCGGGGACAGGGGGAACCCTGTACTTC

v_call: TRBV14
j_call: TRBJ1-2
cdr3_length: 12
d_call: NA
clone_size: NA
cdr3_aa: CASSQDSGSYTF
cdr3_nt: TGTGCCAGCAGCCAAGATTCGGGAAGCTACACCTTC

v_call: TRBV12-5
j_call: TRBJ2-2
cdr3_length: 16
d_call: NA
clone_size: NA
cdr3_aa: CASGLVLGLHTGELFF
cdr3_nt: TGTGCTAGTGGTTTGGTACTAGGACTTCACACCGGGGAGCTGTTTTTT

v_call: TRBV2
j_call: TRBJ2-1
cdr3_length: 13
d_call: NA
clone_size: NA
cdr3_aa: CASSVSLGNEQFF
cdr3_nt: TGTGCCAGCAGTGTAAGTCTGGGGAATGAGCAGTTCTTC

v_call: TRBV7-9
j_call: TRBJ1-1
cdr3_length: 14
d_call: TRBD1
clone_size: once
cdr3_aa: CASSFRQGYTEAFF
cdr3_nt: TGTGCCAGCAGCTTTAGACAGGGGTACACTGAAGCTTTCTTT

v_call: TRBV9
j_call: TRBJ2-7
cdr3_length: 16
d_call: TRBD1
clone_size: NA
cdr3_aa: CASSVGYRDSTYEQYF
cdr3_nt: TGTGCCAGCAGCGTGGGGTACCGGGACAGCACCTACGAGCAGTACTTC

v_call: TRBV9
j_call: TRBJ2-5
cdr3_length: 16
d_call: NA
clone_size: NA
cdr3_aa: CASSVGTQGGQETQYF
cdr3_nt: TGTGCCAGCAGCGTAGGCACCCAGGGGGGACAAGAGACCCAGTACTTC

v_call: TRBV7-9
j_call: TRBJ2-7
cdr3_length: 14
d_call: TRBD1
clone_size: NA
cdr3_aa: CASSLGTGTYEQYF
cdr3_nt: TGTGCCAGCAGCCTCGGGACAGGTACCTACGAGCAGTACTTC

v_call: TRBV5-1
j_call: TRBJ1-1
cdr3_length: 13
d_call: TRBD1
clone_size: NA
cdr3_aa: CASSPGQGTEAFF
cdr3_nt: TGCGCCAGCAGCCCCGGACAGGGCACTGAAGCTTTCTTT

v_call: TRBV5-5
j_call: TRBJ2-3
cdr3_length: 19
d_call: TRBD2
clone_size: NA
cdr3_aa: CASSLSWGGDYKTSDTQYF
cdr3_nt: TGTGCCAGCAGCCTCTCTTGGGGGGGTGACTACAAAACCTCGGATACGCAGTATTTT

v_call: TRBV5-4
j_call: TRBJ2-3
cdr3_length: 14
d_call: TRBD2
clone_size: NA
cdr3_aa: CASSLGLATDTQYF
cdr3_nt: TGTGCCAGCAGCTTGGGACTAGCCACAGATACGCAGTATTTT

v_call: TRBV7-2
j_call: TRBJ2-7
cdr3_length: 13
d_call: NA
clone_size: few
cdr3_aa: CASRITGIYEQYF
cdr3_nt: TGTGCCAGCAGAATCACAGGGATATACGAGCAGTACTTC

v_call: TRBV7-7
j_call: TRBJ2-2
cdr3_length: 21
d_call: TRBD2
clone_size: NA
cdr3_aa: CASSLRVHSGTSRKNTGELFF
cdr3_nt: TGTGCCAGCAGCTTAAGAGTCCACTCCGGGACTAGCCGAAAGAACACCGGGGAGCTGTTTTTT

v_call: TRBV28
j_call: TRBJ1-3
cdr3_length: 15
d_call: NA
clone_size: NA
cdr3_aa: CASTLKGGSGNTIYF
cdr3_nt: TGTGCCAGCACCCTTAAGGGGGGCTCTGGAAACACCATATATTTT

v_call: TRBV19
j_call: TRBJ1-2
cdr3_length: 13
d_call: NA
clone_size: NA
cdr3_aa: CASSIVGVHGYTF
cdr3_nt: TGTGCCAGTAGTATAGTGGGGGTCCATGGCTACACCTTC

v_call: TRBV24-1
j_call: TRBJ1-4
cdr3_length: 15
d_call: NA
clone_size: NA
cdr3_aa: CATSDSQGKNEKLFF
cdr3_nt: TGTGCCACCAGTGATTCCCAGGGGAAGAATGAAAAACTGTTTTTT

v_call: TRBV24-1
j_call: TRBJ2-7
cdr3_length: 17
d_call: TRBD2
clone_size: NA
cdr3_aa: CATSDSPSAGVHYEQYF
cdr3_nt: TGTGCCACCAGTGATTCCCCCTCAGCGGGAGTGCACTACGAGCAGTACTTC

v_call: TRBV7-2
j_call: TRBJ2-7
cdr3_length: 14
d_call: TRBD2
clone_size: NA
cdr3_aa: CASSLSGSSYEQYF
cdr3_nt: TGTGCCAGCAGCCTTAGCGGGAGTAGTTACGAGCAGTACTTC

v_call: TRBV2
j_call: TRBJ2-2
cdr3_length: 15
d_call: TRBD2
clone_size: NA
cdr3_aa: CASMTAGGGGGELFF
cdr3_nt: TGTGCCAGCATGACAGCGGGAGGGGGCGGCGGGGAGCTGTTTTTT

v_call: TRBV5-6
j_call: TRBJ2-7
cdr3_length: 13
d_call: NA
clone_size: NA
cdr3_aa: CASSLGDQWEQYF
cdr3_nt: TGTGCCAGCAGCTTGGGGGACCAATGGGAGCAGTACTTC

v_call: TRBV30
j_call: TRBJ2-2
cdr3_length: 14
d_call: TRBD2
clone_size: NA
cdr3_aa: CAWNGLANTGELFF
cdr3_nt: TGTGCCTGGAATGGACTAGCCAACACCGGGGAGCTGTTTTTT

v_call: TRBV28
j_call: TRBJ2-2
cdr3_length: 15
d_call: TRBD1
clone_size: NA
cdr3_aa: CASSPRQGKTGELFF
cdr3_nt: TGTGCCAGCAGTCCACGACAGGGAAAAACCGGGGAGCTGTTTTTT

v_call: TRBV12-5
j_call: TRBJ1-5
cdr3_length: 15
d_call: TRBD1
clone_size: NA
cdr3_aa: CASGLEGQGGQPQHF
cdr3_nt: TGTGCTAGTGGTTTGGAGGGACAGGGAGGTCAGCCCCAGCATTTT

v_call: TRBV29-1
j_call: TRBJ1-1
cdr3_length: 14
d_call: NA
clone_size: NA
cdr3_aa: CSVGETAGSTEAFF
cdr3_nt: TGCAGCGTTGGTGAGACAGCTGGGAGCACTGAAGCTTTCTTT

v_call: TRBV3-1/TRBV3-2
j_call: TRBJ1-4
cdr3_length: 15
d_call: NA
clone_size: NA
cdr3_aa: CASSQGTGTNEKLFF
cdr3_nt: TGTGCCAGCAGCCAGGGAACAGGGACTAATGAAAAACTGTTTTTT